Following are 6 T cell receptor beta chains from one sample sequenced in a study of OX40 agonist ivuxolimab in advanced cancers. TCRdb's table, derived via immunoSEQ multiplex PCR, lists solely in-frame clones and lacks some. The table has 82,000 or so clones, roughly 92% seen once. The sequenced sample was CD4+ or CD8+ T cells sorted from blood, obtained in a trial of the OX40 agonist ivuxolimab. The source of these receptors is an adult with an advanced solid tumor such as melanoma, head and neck, liver or kidney cancer.

V is TRBV30 and J is TRBJ2-3; 7 bases are shared with TRBD1. CDR3 length: 15 amino acids. CDR1 and CDR2 (germline): GTSNPN, SVGIG (reference sequence). The J segment lost 4 bases and the V segment lost 2 bases, leaving 9 bases of the junction unmatched. The CDR3 reads CAWSQPFGQADTQYF. The CDR3, as DNA: TGTGCCTGGAGTCAACCCTTCGGACAGGCAGATACGCAGTATTTT. Using reference TRBV30 and TRBJ2-3 for the parts outside the CDR3, the full variable domain is SQTIHQWPATLVQPVGSPLSLECTVEGTSNPNLYWYRQAAGRGLQLLFYSVGIGQISSEVPQNLSASRPQDRQFILSSKKLLLSDSGFYLCAWSQPFGQADTQYFGPGTRLTVL.

The count of this clone is one. This chain connects TRBV6-1 to TRBJ2-3, with 7 bases that match TRBD2. V lost 6 bases to trimming and J lost 1 base; unmatched junction nucleotides: 7. CDR1 is MNHNS, CDR2 SASEGT, per germline. The CDR3 covers 15 residues. Written as DNA, the CDR3 is TGTGCCAGCAGGGCTCAGGGAGGGGGCACAGATACGCAGTATTTT. Translated, it gives CASRAQGGGTDTQYF.

In its sample, this clone was seen once. V gene TRBV6-5 combines with J gene TRBJ1-1, with unresolved D. Germline values: CDR1 MNHEY, CDR2 SVGAGI. The CDR3 length is 15 residues. Trimming removed 3 bases from V and 5 bases from J, with 16 bases in between. CDR3 sequence: CASSYGGGRGTEAFF. CDR3 coding DNA: TGTGCCAGCAGTTATGGAGGAGGGCGGGGTACTGAAGCTTTCTTT.

The CDR3 reads CASSVGQRDTQYF. CDR3 nucleotides: TGTGCCAGCAGTGTAGGACAGCGAGATACGCAGTATTTT. The genes are TRBV2 and TRBJ2-3; possible D gene TRBD1, 6 bases. The CDR3 is made up of 13 amino acids. The germline V gene encodes CDR1 SNHLY and CDR2 FYNNEI. V lost 4 bases to trimming and J lost 5 bases, with 10 bases between them.

This clone has more than one count but fewer than ten. The chain uses TRBV5-6 and TRBJ2-1; no firm D call. Trimming left V 2 bases short and J 2 bases short, with 11 bases between. This CDR3 comprises 15 residues. Germline CDR1 SGHDT, CDR2 YYEEEE. CDR3 in amino acids: CASSFSFVAYNEQFF. In DNA form, the CDR3 reads TGTGCCAGCAGCTTCTCATTCGTAGCCTACAATGAGCAGTTCTTC.

The chain carries TRBV6-1 and TRBJ2-3; no clear D. V was pared by 6 bases and J by 0 bases, with 10 bases between. Germline-derived CDR1 and CDR2 are MNHNS and SASEGT. The CDR3 is 14 residues long. The CDR3 sequence is CASSGYASTDTQYF. The DNA for the CDR3 is TGTGCCAGCAGCGGATACGCGAGCACAGATACGCAGTATTTT.